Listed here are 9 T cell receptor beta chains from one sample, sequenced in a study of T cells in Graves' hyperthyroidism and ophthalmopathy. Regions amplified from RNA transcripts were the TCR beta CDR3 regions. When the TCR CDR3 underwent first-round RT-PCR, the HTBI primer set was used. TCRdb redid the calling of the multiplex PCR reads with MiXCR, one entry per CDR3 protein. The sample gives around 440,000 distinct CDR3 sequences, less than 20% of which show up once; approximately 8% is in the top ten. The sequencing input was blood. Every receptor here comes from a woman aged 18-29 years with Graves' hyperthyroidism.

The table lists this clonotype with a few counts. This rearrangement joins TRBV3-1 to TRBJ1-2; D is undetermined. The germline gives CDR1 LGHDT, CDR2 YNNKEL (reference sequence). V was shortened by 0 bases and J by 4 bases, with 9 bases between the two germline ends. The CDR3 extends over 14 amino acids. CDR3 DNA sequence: TGTGCCAGCAGCCAAGAGGCCGGGTCCTATGGCTACACCTTC. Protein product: CASSQEAGSYGYTF.

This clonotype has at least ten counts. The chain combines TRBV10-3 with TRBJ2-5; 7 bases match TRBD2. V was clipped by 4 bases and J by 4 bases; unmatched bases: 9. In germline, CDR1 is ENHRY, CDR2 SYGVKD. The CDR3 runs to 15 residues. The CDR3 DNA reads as TGTGCCATCAGTGCCCCTGCTGGGGGGGGAGAGACCCAGTACTTC. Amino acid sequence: CAISAPAGGGETQYF.

The CDR3 region is CASSAQENTGELFF. In nucleotides, the CDR3 is TGTGCCAGTAGTGCACAGGAGAACACCGGGGAGCTGTTTTTT. This chain joins TRBV19 and TRBJ2-2; maybe TRBD1 (5 bases). Trimming removed 5 bases from V and 1 base from J, with 8 bases in between. Germline lookup yields CDR1 LNHDA and CDR2 SQIVND (reference sequence). The CDR3 contains 14 residues.

CDR3 in amino acids: CASSVQGSVSDGYTF. CDR3 bases: TGTGCCAGTAGTGTACAGGGGTCAGTAAGTGATGGCTACACCTTC. The rearrangement uses TRBV19 and TRBJ1-2, with 7 nucleotides matching TRBD1. The CDR3 sequence is 15 residues long. From germline, CDR1 is LNHDA and CDR2 SQIVND (reference sequence). The junction had 12 bases not matched to a gene; V was cut back by 5 bases and J by 6 bases.

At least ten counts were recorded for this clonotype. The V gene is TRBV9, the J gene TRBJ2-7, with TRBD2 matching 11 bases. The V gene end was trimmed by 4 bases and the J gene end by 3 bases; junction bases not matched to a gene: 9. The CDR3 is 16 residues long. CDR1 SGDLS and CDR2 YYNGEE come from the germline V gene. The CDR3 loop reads CASSPDAGLAVYEQYF. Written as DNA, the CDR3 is TGTGCCAGCAGCCCTGATGCGGGACTAGCGGTCTACGAGCAGTACTTC.

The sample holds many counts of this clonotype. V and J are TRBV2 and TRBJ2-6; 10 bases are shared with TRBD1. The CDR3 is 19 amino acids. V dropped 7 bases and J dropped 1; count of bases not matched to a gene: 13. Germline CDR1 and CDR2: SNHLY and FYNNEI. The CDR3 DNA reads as TGTGCCAGCATACAGTCCGGGACAGGGGTGCTATCTGGGGCCAACGTCCTGACTTTC. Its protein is CASIQSGTGVLSGANVLTF. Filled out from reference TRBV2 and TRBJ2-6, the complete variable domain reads EPEVTQTPSHQVTQMGQEVILRCVPISNHLYFYWYRQILGQKVEFLVSFYNNEISEKSEIFDDQFSVERPDGSNFTLKIRSTKLEDSAMYFCASIQSGTGVLSGANVLTFGAGSRLTVL.

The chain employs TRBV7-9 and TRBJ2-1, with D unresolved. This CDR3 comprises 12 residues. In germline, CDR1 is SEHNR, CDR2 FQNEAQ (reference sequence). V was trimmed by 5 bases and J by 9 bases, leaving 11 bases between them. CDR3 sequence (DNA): TGTGCCAGCAGCCCCCAGAGCCCTGAGCAGTTCTTC. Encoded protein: CASSPQSPEQFF.

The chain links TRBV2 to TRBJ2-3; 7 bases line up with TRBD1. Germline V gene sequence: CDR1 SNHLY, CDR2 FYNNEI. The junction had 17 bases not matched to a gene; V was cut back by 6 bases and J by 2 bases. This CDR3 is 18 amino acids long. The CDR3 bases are TGTGCCAGCAGAAAAACAGGGGCCGCCGCTGGGATCACAGATACGCAGTATTTT. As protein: CASRKTGAAAGITDTQYF.

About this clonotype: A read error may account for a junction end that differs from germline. The CDR3 is CASGFRLAVSATDTQYF. The CDR3 DNA follows: TGTGCCAGCGGCTTTAGACTAGCTGTATCTGCGACAGATACGCAGTATTTT. The chain recombines TRBV7-3 with TRBJ2-3, with 7 nucleotides matching TRBD2. Germline CDR1 reads SGHTA; CDR2 reads FQGTGA. CDR3 length equals 17 residues.